Below, 17 T cell receptor beta chains from the same sample are listed, as sequenced in a study of beta chain features in type 1 diabetes. Their antigen targets remain unknown. All of the isolated RNA was reverse transcribed, so expressed TCRB transcripts were sequenced. Profiling relied on immunoSEQ multiplex PCR, and the TCRdb table lists in-frame clones only, not all of them. The sample includes hundreds of thousands of clones, over 12% of them seen just once. Broader study findings: Among all four CD4+ subsets, Type 1 diabetes patients had TCRB CDR3s that were moderately but significantly shorter.

Material for sequencing was naive CD4+ T cells from blood. The receptor source for this set is a man between 18 and 35 years old with type 1 diabetes.

The chain uses TRBV6-1 and TRBJ1-4, with a possible D match to TRBD1 (5 bases). CDR1 and CDR2 (germline): MNHNS, SASEGT. This CDR3 is built from 15 residues. V was cut by 6 bases and J by 4 bases, with 15 bases left in between. CDR3 protein: CASSTGTAHNEKLFF. The CDR3 DNA follows: TGTGCCAGCAGCACCGGGACGGCTCATAATGAAAAACTGTTTTTT.

The chain joins TRBV7-6 to TRBJ1-1; D is perhaps TRBD1 (6 bases). Germline V lookup: CDR1 SGHVS, CDR2 FNYEAQ. This CDR3 contains 14 residues. Trimming cost V 5 bases and J 5 bases, with 15 bases left between them. This CDR3 reads CASSRGGLGTEAFF. CDR3 DNA sequence: TGTGCCAGCAGCCGTGGGGGGCTTGGGACTGAAGCTTTCTTT.

The chain uses TRBV30 and TRBJ1-4; D is possibly TRBD1 (5 bases). Germline V lookup: CDR1 GTSNPN, CDR2 SVGIG (reference sequence). Trimming left V 2 bases short and J 6 bases short, with 10 bases between. The CDR3 length is 13 residues. The CDR3 loop reads CAWSIRDYEKLFF. The DNA of the CDR3 is TGTGCCTGGAGTATCAGGGATTATGAAAAACTGTTTTTT.

This clone was counted only a few times. The chain links TRBV10-3 to TRBJ2-1, with TRBD1 matching over 7 bases. The CDR3 loop spans 15 amino acids. V lost 0 bases to trimming and J lost 2 bases; unmatched junction nucleotides: 1. Germline loops: CDR1 ENHRY, CDR2 SYGVKD. Here the CDR3 reads CAISESGGAYNEQFF. The CDR3 DNA reads TGTGCCATCAGTGAGTCAGGGGGCGCCTACAATGAGCAGTTCTTC.

The V gene is TRBV7-6, the J gene TRBJ1-1; D possibly corresponds to TRBD1 (5 bases). The V and J ends lost 5 bases and 0 bases respectively, with 16 bases between them. The CDR3 is 16 residues long. Germline V lookup: CDR1 SGHVS, CDR2 FNYEAQ. The CDR3 reads CASSLTLRVVNTEAFF. The CDR3 DNA is TGTGCCAGCAGCCTAACCCTCAGGGTTGTGAACACTGAAGCTTTCTTT.

The chain employs TRBV4-2 and TRBJ2-2; D remains unclear. Germline-derived CDR1 and CDR2 are LGHNA and YNFKEQ. V lost 1 base to trimming and J lost 5 bases, with 11 bases between them. There are 15 residues in the CDR3. The CDR3 here is CASSQVSLGTGELFF. As DNA, the CDR3 is TGTGCCAGCAGCCAAGTTAGCCTAGGTACCGGGGAGCTGTTTTTT.

The chain employs TRBV7-2 and TRBJ2-2; D gene uncertain. V was cut by 4 bases and J by 7 bases, with 16 bases left in between. Germline V CDR1 and CDR2: SGHTA, FQGNSA. This CDR3 comprises 15 residues. Written as DNA, the CDR3 is TGTGCCAGCAGCTCGCACATGTCCTCCCACGGGGAGCTGTTTTTT. Its translation is CASSSHMSSHGELFF.

This chain connects TRBV7-9 to TRBJ2-1; D is uncertain. Germline assignment: CDR1 SEHNR and CDR2 FQNEAQ (reference sequence). The V end was cut by 1 base, the J end by 10 bases, with 11 bases between. This CDR3 has 13 amino acids. The DNA of the CDR3 is TGTGCCAGCAGCTTAGTACCCGGGCCAGAGCAGTTCTTC. The encoded protein is CASSLVPGPEQFF.

This clone was recorded a few times. The rearrangement uses TRBV5-1 and TRBJ2-3, with a tentative D call TRBD1 (6 bases). The CDR3 has 14 amino acids. Trimming took off 8 bases at V and 0 bases at J, with 13 bases between the two ends. In germline, CDR1 is SGHRS, CDR2 YFSETQ. Written as DNA, the CDR3 is TGCGCCAGTTACAGGGATGTTAGCACAGATACGCAGTATTTT. Translation gives CASYRDVSTDTQYF.

This rearrangement joins TRBV29-1 to TRBJ2-5; D gene uncertain. Germline V gene lookup returns CDR1 SQVTM and CDR2 ANQGSEA. CDR3 length: 13 amino acids. Trimming removed 4 bases at V and 4 bases at J, with 13 bases between. The CDR3 nucleotides are TGCAGCGTTGCCAGTTTAGGTAGAGAGACCCAGTACTTC. Its protein is CSVASLGRETQYF.

In this sample, this clone turned up a few times. CDR3 in DNA: TGTGCCAGCAGCTTCGACAGGGAAAGGGAAAAACTGTTTTTT. The encoded protein is CASSFDREREKLFF. V is TRBV7-2 and J is TRBJ1-4; TRBD1 agrees at 7 bases. J lost 8 bases, V lost 3 bases, and 6 bases had no gene match. The CDR3 length is 14 residues. CDR1 and CDR2 (germline): SGHTA, FQGNSA.

This clone was counted only a few times. The chain combines TRBV29-1 with TRBJ2-5; 10 bases line up with TRBD2. J was trimmed by 11 bases and V by 6 bases; bases with no gene match: 15. Germline loops: CDR1 SQVTM, CDR2 ANQGSEA. There are 14 residues in the CDR3. The CDR3 is CSVPSGGLDREQYF. CDR3 in DNA: TGCAGCGTCCCTAGCGGGGGACTTGATAGGGAGCAGTACTTC.

This clone was recorded a few times. J is TRBJ2-1 and V is TRBV29-1; 10 bases fit TRBD1. Germline V gene sequence: CDR1 SQVTM, CDR2 ANQGSEA. V lost 3 bases to trimming and J lost 6 bases; unmatched junction nucleotides: 8. The CDR3 spans 15 residues. CDR3 sequence reads: CSVEPGQGVGNEQFF. DNA for the CDR3: TGCAGCGTTGAGCCAGGACAGGGGGTCGGCAATGAGCAGTTCTTC.

About this clone: Germline is not matched at one junction end, which may reflect a read error. The V gene is TRBV7-7, the J gene TRBJ2-3; 9 bases are shared with TRBD1. Germline assignment: CDR1 SSHAT and CDR2 FNYEAQ (reference sequence). CDR3 length: 15 residues. Written as DNA, the CDR3 is TGTGCTAGCAGCGCCGGGACAGGGCACGCAGATACGCAGTATTTT. It yields the protein CASSAGTGHADTQYF.

The gene calls are TRBV25-1 and TRBJ2-6, with D maybe TRBD1 (5 bases). Germline lookup yields CDR1 MGHDK and CDR2 SYGVNS. Trimming cost V 6 bases and J 1 base, with 13 bases left between them. This CDR3 spans 16 amino acids. CDR3 nucleotides: TGTGCCAGCAGGATAAGACAGATGTCTGGGGCCAACGTCCTGACTTTC. This sequence encodes CASRIRQMSGANVLTF.

With respect to this clone: Other DNA variants within this sample encode the same CDR3. The rearrangement links TRBV5-4 to TRBJ2-5, with D unclear. There are 13 residues in the CDR3. The ends were cut back, 0 bases at V and 2 bases at J, with 5 bases in the middle. Germline CDR1 SGHNT, CDR2 YYREEE (reference sequence). The CDR3 nucleotides read TGTGCCAGCAGCTTGGGCAGTCAAGAGACCCAGTACTTC. Translating gives CASSLGSQETQYF.

This chain connects TRBV7-2 to TRBJ2-1; 10 bases are a match to TRBD1. The CDR3 is 14 amino acids. Germline values: CDR1 SGHTA, CDR2 FQGNSA. The ends lost 5 bases at V and 15 bases at J; junction bases unmatched: 13. The CDR3 sequence is CASSIEPTGGLPFF. The DNA of the CDR3 is TGTGCCAGCAGCATAGAACCGACAGGGGGCCTGCCGTTCTTC.